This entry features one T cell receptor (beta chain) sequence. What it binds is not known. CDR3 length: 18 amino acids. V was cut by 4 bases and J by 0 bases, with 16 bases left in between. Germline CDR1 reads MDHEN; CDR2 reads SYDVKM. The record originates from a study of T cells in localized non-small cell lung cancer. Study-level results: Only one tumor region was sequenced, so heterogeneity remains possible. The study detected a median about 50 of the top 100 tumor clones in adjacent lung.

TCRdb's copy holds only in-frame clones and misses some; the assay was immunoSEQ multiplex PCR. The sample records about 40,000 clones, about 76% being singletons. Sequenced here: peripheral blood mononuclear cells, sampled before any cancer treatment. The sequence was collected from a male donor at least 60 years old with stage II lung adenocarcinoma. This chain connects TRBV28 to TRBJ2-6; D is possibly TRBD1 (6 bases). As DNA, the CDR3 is TGTGCCAGCAGTTCCTATGGTCAGGGGACCTCTGGGGCCAACGTCCTGACTTTC. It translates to CASSSYGQGTSGANVLTF.